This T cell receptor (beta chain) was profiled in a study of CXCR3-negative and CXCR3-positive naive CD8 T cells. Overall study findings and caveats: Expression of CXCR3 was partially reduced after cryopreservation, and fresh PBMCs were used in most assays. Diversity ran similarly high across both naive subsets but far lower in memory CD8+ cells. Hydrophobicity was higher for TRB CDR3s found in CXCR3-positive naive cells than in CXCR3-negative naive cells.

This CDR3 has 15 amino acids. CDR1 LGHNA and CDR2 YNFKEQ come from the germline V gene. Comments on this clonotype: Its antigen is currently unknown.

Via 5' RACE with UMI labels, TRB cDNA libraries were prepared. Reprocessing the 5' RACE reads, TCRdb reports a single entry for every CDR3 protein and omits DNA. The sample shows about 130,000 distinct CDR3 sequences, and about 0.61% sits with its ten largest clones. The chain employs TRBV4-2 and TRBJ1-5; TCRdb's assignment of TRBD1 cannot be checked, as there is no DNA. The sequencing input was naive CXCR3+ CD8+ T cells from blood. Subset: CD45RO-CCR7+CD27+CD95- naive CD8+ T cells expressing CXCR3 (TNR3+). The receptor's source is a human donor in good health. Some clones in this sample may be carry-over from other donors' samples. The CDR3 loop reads CASSQDAGGNQPQHF.